Following are 14 T cell receptor beta chains from one sample sequenced in a study of Graves' ophthalmopathy and Graves' hyperthyroidism. Amplification of TCR beta CDR3 regions used RNA transcripts. Following a first-round RT-PCR that used HTBI primers, a second-round multiplex PCR was carried out. TCRdb re-analysed the multiplex PCR reads in MiXCR, keeping a single row per CDR3 protein. The sample lists about 700,000 distinct CDR3 sequences, approximately 40% occurring once. The specimen sequenced was peripheral blood. The receptors shown here come from an adult man with Graves' ophthalmopathy.

This clonotype occurred a few times. This rearrangement joins TRBV2 to TRBJ2-5; TRBD1 agrees at 9 bases. Germline assignment: CDR1 SNHLY and CDR2 FYNNEI. V shed 5 bases, J shed 5 bases, and the junction held 9 bases outside the gene matches. This CDR3 has 15 residues. CDR3 coding DNA: TGTGCCAGCAGTTACGGGACAGGGAAGGTGGAGACCCAGTACTTC. Translated, it gives CASSYGTGKVETQYF.

The chain combines TRBV7-9 with TRBJ1-5, with D tentatively TRBD1 (5 bases). Germline CDR1 and CDR2: SEHNR and FQNEAQ (reference sequence). Trimming took off 1 base at V and 3 bases at J, with 16 bases between the two ends. This CDR3 is 17 amino acids long. The CDR3 sequence is CASSLEPGPSYNQPQHF. The CDR3 nucleotides are TGTGCCAGCAGCTTAGAGCCGGGACCCTCATACAATCAGCCCCAGCATTTT. The full variable domain, with the rest looked up from reference TRBV7-9 and TRBJ1-5, is DTGVSQNPRHKITKRGQNVTFRCDPISEHNRLYWYRQTLGQGPEFLTYFQNEAQLEKSRLLSDRFSAERPKGSFSTLEIQRTEQGDSAMYLCASSLEPGPSYNQPQHFGDGTRLSIL.

In this sample, this clonotype turned up a few times. A read error may explain this, as a much larger clone is one base away. This chain links TRBV6-5 with TRBJ1-2; no definite D call. Germline CDR1 reads MNHEY; CDR2 reads SVGAGI. V lost 6 bases and J lost 11, with 10 bases in between. This CDR3 spans 10 amino acids. CDR3 residues: CASRGRSYTF. Here the CDR3 DNA reads TGTGCCAGCAGGGGCCGATCATACACCTTC.

This sequence joins TRBV5-1 and TRBJ1-1; D ambiguous. CDR1 SGHRS and CDR2 YFSETQ come from the germline V gene. The ends were cut back, 0 bases at V and 1 base at J, with 7 bases in the middle. CDR3 length equals 14 residues. The CDR3 reads CASSLALGNTEAFF. The DNA of the CDR3 is TGCGCCAGCAGCTTGGCCCTGGGGAACACTGAAGCTTTCTTT.

Only a few counts were recorded for this clonotype. This chain joins TRBV20-1 and TRBJ2-5; 13 bases align to TRBD2. The germline V gene encodes CDR1 DFQATT and CDR2 SNEGSKA (reference sequence). J lost 3 bases, V lost 4 bases, and 5 bases had no gene match. The CDR3 runs 15 residues. CDR3 region: CSATTGTSGEETQYF. CDR3 DNA: TGCAGTGCTACCACCGGGACTAGCGGGGAAGAGACCCAGTACTTC.

This clonotype showed up just once. Mismatch with germline at one junction end may stem from a read error. The chain uses TRBV10-3 and TRBJ1-2, with a weak D call TRBD1 (5 bases). Germline V gene lookup returns CDR1 ENHRY and CDR2 SYGVKD. The CDR3 has 14 amino acids. CDR3 in amino acids: CASSEAWGPYGYTF. The DNA of the CDR3 is TGTGCCAGCAGTGAAGCATGGGGACCCTATGGCTACACCTTC.

This chain uses TRBV20-1 with TRBJ2-7, with 10 bases that match TRBD2. V shed 7 bases and J 2 bases; nucleotides not matched to a gene: 5. Germline CDR1 and CDR2: DFQATT and SNEGSKA (reference sequence). This CDR3 has 13 residues. The CDR3 DNA follows: TGCAGTGTGGCTAGCGGGGGAACCTACGAGCAGTACTTC. The encoded protein is CSVASGGTYEQYF.

On this clonotype itself: One junction end does not reproduce the germline sequence, and a read error may be involved. V and J are TRBV10-2 and TRBJ2-6; possibly TRBD1 for D (5 bases). Germline CDR1 and CDR2: WSHSY and SAAADI. The CDR3 consists of 17 residues. CDR3 protein: CASSYHKDRPGANVLTF. CDR3 in DNA: TGTGCCAGCAGTTACCACAAAGACAGACCTGGGGCCAACGTCCTGACTTTC.

The chain joins TRBV9 to TRBJ2-2; TRBD2 aligns across 8 bases. Germline V gene lookup returns CDR1 SGDLS and CDR2 YYNGEE. Trimming took 5 bases from V and 1 from J; bases not matched to a gene: 4. The CDR3 consists of 15 residues. CDR3 nucleotide sequence: TGTGCCAGCAGAGAGCGGGGGAAGAACACCGGGGAGCTGTTTTTT. Protein product: CASRERGKNTGELFF. The full variable domain, completed using reference TRBV9 and TRBJ2-2, is DSGVTQTPKHLITATGQRVTLRCSPRSGDLSVYWYQQSLDQGLQFLIQYYNGEERAKGNILERFSAQQFPDLHSELNLSSLELGDSALYFCASRERGKNTGELFFGEGSRLTVL.

Notes on this clonotype: The junction departs from the called germline gene at one end, perhaps through a read error. The rearrangement links TRBV15 to TRBJ1-1; the D gene is possibly TRBD1 (6 bases). The CDR3 consists of 15 residues. Germline CDR1 and CDR2: LNHNV and YYDKDF (reference sequence). CDR3 protein: CATSRDRGALTEASF. In DNA, the CDR3 is TGTGCCACCAGCAGAGATCGGGGGGCGCTCACTGAAGCTTCCTTT.

A single count supports this clonotype. This sequence joins TRBV7-6 and TRBJ2-6; D is perhaps TRBD2 (5 bases). The CDR3 contains 15 residues. Germline CDR1 and CDR2: SGHVS and FNYEAQ. Trimming pared 6 bases from V and 1 base from J, leaving 10 bases between. The CDR3 region is CASRVSGSGANVLTF. Written as DNA, the CDR3 is TGTGCCAGCAGAGTGTCGGGGTCTGGGGCCAACGTCCTGACTTTC. Using reference TRBV7-6 and TRBJ2-6 for the parts outside the CDR3, the full variable domain is GAGVSQSPRYKVTKRGQDVALRCDPISGHVSLYWYRQALGQGPEFLTYFNYEAQQDKSGLPNDRFSAERPEGSISTLTIQRTEQRDSAMYRCASRVSGSGANVLTFGAGSRLTVL.

The rearrangement joins TRBV7-2 to TRBJ1-1; TRBD1 is a possible D gene (5 bases). Per the germline V gene, CDR1 is SGHTA and CDR2 is FQGNSA. The CDR3 extends over 13 amino acids. V dropped 11 bases and J dropped 4 bases, with 17 bases sitting between them. The CDR3 protein is CAWSTRRGTEAFF. The CDR3 DNA is TGTGCCTGGAGCACGAGGAGGGGCACTGAAGCTTTCTTT.

This clonotype occurred many times. The chain couples TRBV7-6 to TRBJ2-5, with D maybe TRBD2 (7 bases). V lost 5 bases, J lost 3 bases, and 16 bases lay in between. The CDR3 has 15 residues. The germline V gene has CDR1 SGHVS and CDR2 FNYEAQ. The CDR3 nucleotides read TGTGCCAGCAGCAGTCCAAGAGGGGGGGAAGAGACCCAGTACTTC. Protein sequence: CASSSPRGGEETQYF.

The genes are TRBV20-1 and TRBJ2-7, with D maybe TRBD1 (6 bases). Per the germline V gene, CDR1 is DFQATT and CDR2 is SNEGSKA (reference sequence). V was cut by 6 bases and J by 3 bases, with 15 bases left in between. This CDR3 comprises 13 residues. The CDR3 DNA reads TGCAGTGCCCAGGGGTCGGAAGGCTACGAGCAGTACTTC. Encoded protein: CSAQGSEGYEQYF.